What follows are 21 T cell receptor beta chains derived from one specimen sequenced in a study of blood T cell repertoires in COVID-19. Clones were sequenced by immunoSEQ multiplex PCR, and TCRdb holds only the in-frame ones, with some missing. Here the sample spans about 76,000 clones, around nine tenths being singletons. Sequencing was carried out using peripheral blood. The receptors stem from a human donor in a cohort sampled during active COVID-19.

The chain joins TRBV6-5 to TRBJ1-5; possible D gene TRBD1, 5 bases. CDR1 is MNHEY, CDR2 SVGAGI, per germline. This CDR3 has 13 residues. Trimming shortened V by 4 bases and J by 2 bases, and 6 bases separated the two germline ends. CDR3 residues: CASSWGGNQPQHF. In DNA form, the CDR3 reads TGTGCCAGCAGTTGGGGCGGCAATCAGCCCCAGCATTTT.

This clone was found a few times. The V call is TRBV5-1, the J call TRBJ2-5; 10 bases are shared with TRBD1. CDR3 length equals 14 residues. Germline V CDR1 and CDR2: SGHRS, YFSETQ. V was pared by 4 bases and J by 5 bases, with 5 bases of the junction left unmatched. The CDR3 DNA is TGCGCCAGCAGCCCCGGGACAGGGGTCGAGACCCAGTACTTC. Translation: CASSPGTGVETQYF. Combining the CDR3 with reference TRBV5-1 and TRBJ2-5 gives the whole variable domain KAGVTQTPRYLIKTRGQQVTLSCSPISGHRSVSWYQQTPGQGLQFLFEYFSETQRNKGNFPGRFSGRQFSNSRSEMNVSTLELGDSALYLCASSPGTGVETQYFGPGTRLLVL.

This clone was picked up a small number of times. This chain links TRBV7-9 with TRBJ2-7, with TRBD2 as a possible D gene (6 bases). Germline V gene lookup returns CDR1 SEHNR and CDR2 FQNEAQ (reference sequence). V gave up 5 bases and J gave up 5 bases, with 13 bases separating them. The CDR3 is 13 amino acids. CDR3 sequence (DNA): TGTGCCAGCAGCCCTCTAGCGTTCAACGAGCAGTACTTC. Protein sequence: CASSPLAFNEQYF. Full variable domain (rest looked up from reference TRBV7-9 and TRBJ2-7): DTGVSQNPRHKITKRGQNVTFRCDPISEHNRLYWYRQTLGQGPEFLTYFQNEAQLEKSRLLSDRFSAERPKGSFSTLEIQRTEQGDSAMYLCASSPLAFNEQYFGPGTRLTVT.

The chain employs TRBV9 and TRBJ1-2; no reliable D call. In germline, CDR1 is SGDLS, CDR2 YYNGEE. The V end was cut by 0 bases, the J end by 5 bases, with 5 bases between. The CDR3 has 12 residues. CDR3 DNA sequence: TGTGCCAGCAGCGTAGCGGGGTATGGCTACACCTTC. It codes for CASSVAGYGYTF.

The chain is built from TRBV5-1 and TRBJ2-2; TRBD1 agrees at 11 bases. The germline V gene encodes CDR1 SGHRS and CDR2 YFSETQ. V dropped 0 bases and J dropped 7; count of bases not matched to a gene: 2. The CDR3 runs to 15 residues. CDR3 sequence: CASSLGTGGDGELFF. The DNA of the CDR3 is TGCGCCAGCAGCTTGGGGACAGGGGGCGACGGGGAGCTGTTTTTT.

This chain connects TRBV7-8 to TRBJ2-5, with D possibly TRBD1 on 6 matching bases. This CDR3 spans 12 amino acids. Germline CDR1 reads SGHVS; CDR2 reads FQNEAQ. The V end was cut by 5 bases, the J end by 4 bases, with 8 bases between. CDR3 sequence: CASSLDRETQYF. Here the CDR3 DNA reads TGTGCCAGCAGCCTGGACAGAGAGACCCAGTACTTC. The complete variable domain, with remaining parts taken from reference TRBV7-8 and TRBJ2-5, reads GAGVSQSPRYKVAKRGQDVALRCDPISGHVSLFWYQQALGQGPEFLTYFQNEAQLDKSGLPSDRFFAERPEGSVSTLKIQRTQQEDSAVYLCASSLDRETQYFGPGTRLLVL.

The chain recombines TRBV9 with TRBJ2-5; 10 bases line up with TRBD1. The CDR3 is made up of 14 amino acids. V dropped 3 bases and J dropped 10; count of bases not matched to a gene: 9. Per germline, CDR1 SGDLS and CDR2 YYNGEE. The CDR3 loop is CASSELTGGDSQYF. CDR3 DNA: TGTGCCAGCAGCGAGCTGACAGGGGGCGATAGCCAGTACTTC.

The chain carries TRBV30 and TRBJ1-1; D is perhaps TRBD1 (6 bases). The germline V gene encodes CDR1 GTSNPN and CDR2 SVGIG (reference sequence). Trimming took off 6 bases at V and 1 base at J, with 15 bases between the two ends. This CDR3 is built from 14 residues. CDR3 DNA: TGTGCCTGCCAGGGGTTCGAAGGGAACACTGAAGCTTTCTTT. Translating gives CACQGFEGNTEAFF. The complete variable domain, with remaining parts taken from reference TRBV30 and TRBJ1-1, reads SQTIHQWPATLVQPVGSPLSLECTVEGTSNPNLYWYRQAAGRGLQLLFYSVGIGQISSEVPQNLSASRPQDRQFILSSKKLLLSDSGFYLCACQGFEGNTEAFFGQGTRLTVV.

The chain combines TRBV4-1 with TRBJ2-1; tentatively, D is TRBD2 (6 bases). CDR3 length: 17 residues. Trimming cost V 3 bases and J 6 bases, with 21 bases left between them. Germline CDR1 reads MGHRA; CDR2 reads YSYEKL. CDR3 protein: CASSHRVAAHEGNEQFF. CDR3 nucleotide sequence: TGCGCCAGCAGCCATCGGGTAGCGGCCCACGAGGGCAATGAGCAGTTCTTC.

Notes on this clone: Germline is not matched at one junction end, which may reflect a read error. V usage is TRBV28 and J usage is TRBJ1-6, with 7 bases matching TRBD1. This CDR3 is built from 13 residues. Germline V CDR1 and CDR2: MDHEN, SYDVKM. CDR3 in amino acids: CASSLNVPGQPNF. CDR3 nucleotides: TGTGCCAGCAGCCTTAACGTCCCGGGACAGCCTAACTTT.

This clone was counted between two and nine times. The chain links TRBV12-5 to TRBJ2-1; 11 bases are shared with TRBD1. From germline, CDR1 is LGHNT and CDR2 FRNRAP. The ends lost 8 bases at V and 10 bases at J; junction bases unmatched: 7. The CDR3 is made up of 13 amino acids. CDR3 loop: CASTDRGHNEQFF. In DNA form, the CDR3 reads TGTGCTAGTACGGACAGGGGGCATAACGAGCAGTTCTTC.

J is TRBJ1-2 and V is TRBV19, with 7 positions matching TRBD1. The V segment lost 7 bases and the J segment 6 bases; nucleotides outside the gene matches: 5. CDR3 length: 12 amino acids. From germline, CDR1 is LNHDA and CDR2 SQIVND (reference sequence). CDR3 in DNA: TGTGCCAGTACCCGGACAGGTCATGGCTACACCTTC. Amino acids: CASTRTGHGYTF.

DNA of the CDR3: TGTGCCATCAGTGCGGGTAGCGGGGGGGCGCATGAGCAGTTCTTC. Translation gives CAISAGSGGAHEQFF. The chain uses TRBV10-3 and TRBJ2-1, with 11 bases identical to TRBD2. Germline-derived CDR1 and CDR2 are ENHRY and SYGVKD. Trimming removed 4 bases from V and 8 bases from J; junction bases left unmatched: 7. The CDR3 has 15 amino acids.

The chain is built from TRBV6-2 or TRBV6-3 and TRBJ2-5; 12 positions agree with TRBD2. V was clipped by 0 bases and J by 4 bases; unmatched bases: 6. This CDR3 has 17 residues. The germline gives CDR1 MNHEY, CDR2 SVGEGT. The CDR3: CASSYSRTSGERETQYF. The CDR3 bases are TGTGCCAGCAGTTACTCGAGGACTAGCGGGGAACGAGAGACCCAGTACTTC.

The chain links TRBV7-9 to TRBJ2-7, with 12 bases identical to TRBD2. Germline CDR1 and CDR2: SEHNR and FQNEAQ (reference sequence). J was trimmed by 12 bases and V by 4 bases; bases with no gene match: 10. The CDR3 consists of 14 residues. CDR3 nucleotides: TGTGCCAGCAGCTCTGGACTAGCGGGGCAACACGGGTACTTC. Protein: CASSSGLAGQHGYF.

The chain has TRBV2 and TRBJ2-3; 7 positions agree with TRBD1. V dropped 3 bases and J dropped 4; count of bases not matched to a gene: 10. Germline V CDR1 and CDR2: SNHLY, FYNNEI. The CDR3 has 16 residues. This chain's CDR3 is CASSDLGGRGPDTQYF. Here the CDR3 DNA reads TGTGCCAGCAGTGACTTAGGGGGAAGGGGGCCAGATACGCAGTATTTT.

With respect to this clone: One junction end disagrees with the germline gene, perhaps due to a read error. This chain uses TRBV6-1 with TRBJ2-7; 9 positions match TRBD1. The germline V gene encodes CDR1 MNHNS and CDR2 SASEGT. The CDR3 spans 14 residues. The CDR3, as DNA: TGTGCCAGCAGTGACATGGGACAGGGAGCAATGAGGGTCTTC. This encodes CASSDMGQGAMRVF.

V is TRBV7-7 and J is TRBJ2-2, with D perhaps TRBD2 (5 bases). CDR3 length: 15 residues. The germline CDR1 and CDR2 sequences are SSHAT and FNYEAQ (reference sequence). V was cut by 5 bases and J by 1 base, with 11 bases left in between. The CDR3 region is CASSHNAGNTGELFF. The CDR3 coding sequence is TGTGCCAGCAGCCATAACGCGGGGAACACCGGGGAGCTGTTTTTT.

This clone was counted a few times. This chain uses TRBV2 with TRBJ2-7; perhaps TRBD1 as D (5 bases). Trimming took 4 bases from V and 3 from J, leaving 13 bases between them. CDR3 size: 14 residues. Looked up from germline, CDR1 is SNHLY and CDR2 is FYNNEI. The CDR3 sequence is CASSVGRQGYEQYF. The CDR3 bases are TGTGCCAGCAGTGTCGGGCGTCAGGGCTACGAGCAGTACTTC.

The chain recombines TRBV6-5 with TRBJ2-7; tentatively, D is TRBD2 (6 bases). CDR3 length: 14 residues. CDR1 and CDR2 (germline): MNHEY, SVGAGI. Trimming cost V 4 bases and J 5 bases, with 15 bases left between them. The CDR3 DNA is TGTGCCAGCAGTTCGACGGGGGAAAACAACGAGCAGTACTTC. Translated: CASSSTGENNEQYF.

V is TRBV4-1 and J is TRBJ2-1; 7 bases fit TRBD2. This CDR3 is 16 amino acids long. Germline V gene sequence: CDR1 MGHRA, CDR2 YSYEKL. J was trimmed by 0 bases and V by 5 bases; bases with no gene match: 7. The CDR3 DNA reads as TGCGCCAGCAGCAGCGGGGCCATAAGCTCCTACAATGAGCAGTTCTTC. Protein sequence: CASSSGAISSYNEQFF.